The sequence of this T cell receptor (beta chain) was determined in a study of somatic mutations in cytotoxic T cells in rheumatoid arthritis. Regarding the study as a whole: The study found that the largest CD8+ clone exceeded 20% of CD8+ cells in about an eighth of the roughly 60 patients.

Trimming left V 4 bases short and J 5 bases short, with 14 bases between. Germline CDR1 is SEHNR and CDR2 is FQNEAQ (reference sequence). The CDR3 is 14 residues long. The table came from immunoSEQ multiplex PCR; TCRdb's copy has only in-frame clones and leaves some out. Here the sample spans some 10,000 clones, around 75% being singletons. The sample holds a few counts of this clone. The antigen is unknown. The sample consisted of CD8+ T cells sorted from blood. V is TRBV7-9 and J is TRBJ1-1; possible D gene TRBD1, 6 bases. The TCR sequence derives from a man aged 55-75 years in good health. CDR3 sequence: CASSSVGARTEAFF. CDR3 nucleotide sequence: TGTGCCAGCAGCTCCGTGGGGGCGCGGACTGAAGCTTTCTTT. Full variable domain (missing parts from reference TRBV7-9 and TRBJ1-1): DTGVSQNPRHKITKRGQNVTFRCDPISEHNRLYWYRQTLGQGPEFLTYFQNEAQLEKSRLLSDRFSAERPKGSFSTLEIQRTEQGDSAMYLCASSSVGARTEAFFGQGTRLTVV.